These 18 T cell receptor beta chains originate from one sample sequenced in a study of blood T cell repertoires in COVID-19. Generated by immunoSEQ multiplex PCR, the TCRdb table keeps only in-frame clones and is missing some. There are some 240,000 clones in the sample; 80% to 90% occur only once, and about 2.9% lies in the top ten. The sample was PBMCs or T cells enriched from blood (not recorded which). These TCRs come from a woman aged 40-49 years who had been exposed to COVID-19.

The chain is built from TRBV5-1 and TRBJ1-1, with 8 nucleotides matching TRBD1. The germline V gene encodes CDR1 SGHRS and CDR2 YFSETQ. The CDR3 runs to 16 residues. The V gene end was trimmed by 1 base and the J gene end by 5 bases; junction bases not matched to a gene: 10. CDR3: CASSLRSQGAPTEAFF. The CDR3, as DNA: TGCGCCAGCAGCTTGAGGTCCCAGGGGGCGCCTACTGAAGCTTTCTTT.

V gene TRBV25-1 combines with J gene TRBJ2-3; the D gene is possibly TRBD2 (5 bases). CDR3 length: 18 residues. The ends were cut back, 3 bases at V and 2 bases at J, with 21 bases in the middle. Per the germline V gene, CDR1 is MGHDK and CDR2 is SYGVNS. Here the CDR3 reads CASSDHGGQAETTDTQYF. In nucleotides, the CDR3 is TGTGCCAGCAGTGATCATGGCGGTCAAGCGGAGACCACAGATACGCAGTATTTT.

The chain uses TRBV4-3 and TRBJ2-1, with a weak D call TRBD2 (5 bases). V lost 4 bases and J 4 bases, leaving 11 bases between the germline ends. The CDR3 sequence is 14 residues long. CDR1 LGHNA and CDR2 YSLEER come from the germline V gene. Here the CDR3 DNA reads TGCGCCAGCAGCCCAAGGACTGGGTACAATGAGCAGTTCTTC. Translating it yields CASSPRTGYNEQFF.

This chain joins TRBV7-9 and TRBJ1-1; D is ambiguous. The germline gives CDR1 SEHNR, CDR2 FQNEAQ (reference sequence). The CDR3 length is 19 residues. Trimming shortened V by 5 bases and J by 1 base, and 26 bases separated the two germline ends. The CDR3 here is CASSPPYGRAQKQNTEAFF. In DNA, the CDR3 is TGTGCCAGCAGCCCACCCTACGGGAGAGCGCAAAAACAGAACACTGAAGCTTTCTTT.

The chain employs TRBV6-5 and TRBJ1-2; 9 nucleotides match TRBD1. Germline assignment: CDR1 MNHEY and CDR2 SVGAGI. CDR3 length equals 13 residues. V shed 0 bases, J shed 8 bases, and the junction held 1 base outside the gene matches. The CDR3 reads CASSYSDRGGYTF. CDR3 nucleotide sequence: TGTGCCAGCAGTTACTCGGACAGGGGAGGCTACACCTTC.

V is TRBV5-4 and J is TRBJ2-1; D call uncertain. V dropped 3 bases and J dropped 4 bases, with 2 bases sitting between them. The germline V gene encodes CDR1 SGHNT and CDR2 YYREEE (reference sequence). The CDR3 contains 11 residues. CDR3 residues: CASSSYNEQFF. The CDR3 nucleotides are TGTGCCAGCAGCTCTTACAATGAGCAGTTCTTC.

This clone occurred a few times. The rearrangement uses TRBV12-3 or TRBV12-4 and TRBJ2-7; unclear D gene. V lost 6 bases and J 5 bases, leaving 11 bases between the germline ends. The CDR3 has 12 residues. The CDR3 spells CASSPTVHEQYF. The CDR3 DNA follows: TGTGCCAGCAGCCCTACAGTACACGAGCAGTACTTC.

The chain joins TRBV7-9 to TRBJ1-5; D is unresolved. The V end was cut by 0 bases, the J end by 3 bases, with 9 bases between. CDR1 is SEHNR, CDR2 FQNEAQ, per germline (reference sequence). The CDR3 loop spans 15 amino acids. CDR3 in DNA: TGTGCCAGCAGCTTAGCGGGGAGCCCCAATCAGCCCCAGCATTTT. It yields the protein CASSLAGSPNQPQHF.

The chain carries TRBV19 and TRBJ1-1; D uncertain. Germline values: CDR1 LNHDA, CDR2 SQIVND (reference sequence). This CDR3 has 12 amino acids. Trimming stripped 1 base from V and 7 bases from J, with 7 bases between. The CDR3 nucleotides read TGTGCCAGTAGTATAGCTGGCCTTGAAGCTTTCTTT. This translates into CASSIAGLEAFF. Variable domain in full (rest from reference TRBV19 and TRBJ1-1): DGGITQSPKYLFRKEGQNVTLSCEQNLNHDAMYWYRQDPGQGLRLIYYSQIVNDFQKGDIAEGYSVSREKKESFPLTVTSAQKNPTAFYLCASSIAGLEAFFGQGTRLTVV.

The V gene is TRBV10-3, the J gene TRBJ2-1, with D possibly matching TRBD1 (6 bases). Germline CDR1 and CDR2: ENHRY and SYGVKD. V lost 2 bases to trimming and J lost 12 bases, with 8 bases between them. This CDR3 is 11 amino acids long. The CDR3 spells CAISEPDRQFF. In nucleotides, the CDR3 is TGTGCCATCAGTGAGCCGGACAGGCAGTTCTTC.

This chain connects TRBV7-2 to TRBJ2-5; 9 nucleotides agree with TRBD1. Germline CDR1 is SGHTA and CDR2 is FQGNSA. The CDR3 has 14 amino acids. The junction had 3 bases not matched to a gene; V was cut back by 2 bases and J by 5 bases. The CDR3 region is CASSLTGGAETQYF. The CDR3 DNA reads as TGTGCCAGCAGCTTAACAGGGGGCGCCGAGACCCAGTACTTC. Full variable domain (rest looked up from reference TRBV7-2 and TRBJ2-5): GAGVSQSPSNKVTEKGKDVELRCDPISGHTALYWYRQSLGQGLEFLIYFQGNSAPDKSGLPSDRFSAERTGGSVSTLTIQRTQQEDSAVYLCASSLTGGAETQYFGPGTRLLVL.

The chain couples TRBV6-2 or TRBV6-3 to TRBJ2-4; 12 nucleotides match TRBD2. The germline V gene has CDR1 MNHEY and CDR2 SVGEGT. With 6 bases clipped from V and 6 bases from J, the junction kept 12 bases outside the gene matches. The CDR3 contains 17 residues. In DNA, the CDR3 is TGTGCCAGCAGCCGAACCGTGACTAGCGGGAGAGTAAACATTCAGTACTTC. It is translated as CASSRTVTSGRVNIQYF.

This clone turned up a few times. The J gene is TRBJ2-2, the V gene TRBV6-2 or TRBV6-3; tentatively, D is TRBD2 (6 bases). Germline CDR1 reads MNHEY; CDR2 reads SVGEGT. This CDR3 region has 17 residues. Trimming took 5 bases from V and 0 from J, leaving 16 bases between them. CDR3 in amino acids: CASSQTGLLSNTGELFF. CDR3 bases: TGTGCCAGCAGTCAAACGGGACTTCTATCGAACACCGGGGAGCTGTTTTTT.

The V gene is TRBV6-5, the J gene TRBJ1-3; no reliable D call. The V and J ends lost 7 bases and 0 bases respectively, with 7 bases between them. CDR3 length: 13 residues. In germline, CDR1 is MNHEY, CDR2 SVGAGI. The chain's CDR3 is CASKVASGNTIYF. The CDR3 coding sequence is TGTGCCAGCAAGGTAGCCTCTGGAAACACCATATATTTT.

Note on this clone: Relative to the germline gene, one junction end is altered; a read error may explain this. The rearrangement links TRBV5-1 to TRBJ1-1; D gene unclear. The CDR3 is 13 residues long. The germline V gene has CDR1 SGHRS and CDR2 YFSETQ. For the CDR3, the DNA is TGTGCCAGCAGCTTGCAGTTTTCAACTGAAGCTTTCTTT. Translation gives CASSLQFSTEAFF.

The chain joins TRBV10-3 to TRBJ1-1; possible D gene TRBD1, 6 bases. V was pared by 2 bases and J by 5 bases, with 12 bases between. Germline V lookup: CDR1 ENHRY, CDR2 SYGVKD. This CDR3 spans 14 amino acids. CDR3 in amino acids: CAISEVRGSTEAFF. The CDR3 nucleotides are TGTGCCATCAGTGAGGTCAGGGGTTCGACTGAAGCTTTCTTT.

The J gene is TRBJ1-1, the V gene TRBV28; D gene ambiguous. Germline CDR1 MDHEN, CDR2 SYDVKM. The CDR3 has 14 amino acids. The V gene lost 1 base and the J gene lost 1 base, with 7 bases spanning the gap. The CDR3 loop is CASSLFGRNTEAFF. DNA of the CDR3: TGTGCCAGCAGTTTATTTGGCAGGAACACTGAAGCTTTCTTT.

The CDR3, as DNA: TGTGCCAGCAGCTTAGGAACTAACTCGGTAGGAGAGACCCAGTACTTC. Translating it yields CASSLGTNSVGETQYF. This chain joins TRBV13 and TRBJ2-5; no clear D gene. Per the germline V gene, CDR1 is PRHDT and CDR2 is FYEKMQ (reference sequence). The CDR3 is 16 residues long. Trimming shortened V by 0 bases and J by 4 bases, and 15 bases separated the two germline ends. The full variable domain, completed using reference TRBV13 and TRBJ2-5, is AAGVIQSPRHLIKEKRETATLKCYPIPRHDTVYWYQQGPGQDPQFLISFYEKMQSDKGSIPDRFSAQQFSDYHSELNMSSLELGDSALYFCASSLGTNSVGETQYFGPGTRLLVL.